A single sample gave rise to the 12 T cell receptor beta chains below, sequenced in a study of early T cells in non-severe SARS-CoV-2 infection. In TCRdb, the 5' RACE reads were re-called with MiXCR into one record per CDR3 protein. The table records fewer than 130,000 distinct CDR3 sequences, roughly 13% of them present only once. Material: whole blood, obtained at baseline. These receptors came from an adult who was a healthcare worker with PCR-confirmed SARS-CoV-2 infection or an uninfected control (not recorded which).

This clonotype was observed at least ten times. The chain uses TRBV12-3 or TRBV12-4 and TRBJ2-7; unclear D gene. With 6 bases removed from V and 3 bases from J, the gap between germline ends came to 18 bases. CDR3 length equals 15 residues. The CDR3 coding sequence is TGTGCCAGCAGGACCCTTGTCACGTCGGGCTACGAGCAGTACTTC. This encodes CASRTLVTSGYEQYF.

The chain recombines TRBV9 with TRBJ1-2, with D hard to call. Germline V gene sequence: CDR1 SGDLS, CDR2 YYNGEE. Trimming took off 4 bases at V and 6 bases at J, with 13 bases between the two ends. The CDR3 covers 13 residues. CDR3 bases: TGTGCCAGCAGCCCTACCCTCGACCATGGCTACACCTTC. Protein sequence: CASSPTLDHGYTF. Looking up the rest from reference TRBV9 and TRBJ1-2 gives the full variable domain: DSGVTQTPKHLITATGQRVTLRCSPRSGDLSVYWYQQSLDQGLQFLIQYYNGEERAKGNILERFSAQQFPDLHSELNLSSLELGDSALYFCASSPTLDHGYTFGSGTRLTVV.

The genes are TRBV2 and TRBJ2-1; no reliable D call. Trimming removed 3 bases from V and 5 bases from J, with 11 bases in between. Germline V gene data show CDR1 as SNHLY and CDR2 as FYNNEI. CDR3 length: 14 amino acids. The CDR3 DNA follows: TGTGCCAGCAGTGAGGGGTTAGCCAACAATGAGCAGTTCTTC. Encoded protein: CASSEGLANNEQFF. Full variable domain (remainder filled in from reference TRBV2 and TRBJ2-1): EPEVTQTPSHQVTQMGQEVILRCVPISNHLYFYWYRQILGQKVEFLVSFYNNEISEKSEIFDDQFSVERPDGSNFTLKIRSTKLEDSAMYFCASSEGLANNEQFFGPGTRLTVL.

V is TRBV7-8 and J is TRBJ1-1; TRBD1 agrees at 7 bases. Germline V gene lookup returns CDR1 SGHVS and CDR2 FQNEAQ. Trimming cost V 11 bases and J 5 bases; bases outside gene matches: 11. The length of the CDR3 is 13 residues. DNA of the CDR3: TGTGCCGTCCTAGGGGGCTCTGGGACTGAAGCTTTCTTT. Translating gives CAVLGGSGTEAFF.

This clonotype was recorded once. The chain recombines TRBV5-1 with TRBJ2-4; the D is unclear. The V end lost 0 bases, the J end lost 6 bases, and 13 bases lay between the germline ends. CDR1 and CDR2 from the germline V gene are SGHRS and YFSETQ. The CDR3 covers 15 residues. The CDR3, as DNA: TGCGCCAGCAGCTTGGGGGCAGTAGTCAGAAACATTCAGTACTTC. The encoded protein is CASSLGAVVRNIQYF.

The chain carries TRBV7-9 and TRBJ2-1; D is possibly TRBD2 (5 bases). V was cut by 1 base and J by 6 bases, with 13 bases left in between. Per the germline V gene, CDR1 is SEHNR and CDR2 is FQNEAQ (reference sequence). CDR3 size: 15 residues. The CDR3 here is CASSLGWRSANEQFF. The CDR3 bases are TGTGCCAGCAGCTTAGGTTGGCGTAGCGCCAATGAGCAGTTCTTC.

The table lists this clonotype with a few counts. The chain carries TRBV5-1 and TRBJ2-3, with no clear D. V was clipped by 1 base and J by 6 bases, with 3 bases between them. The CDR3 consists of 11 residues. Germline-derived CDR1 and CDR2 are SGHRS and YFSETQ. CDR3 in amino acids: CASSLKDTQYF. The CDR3 DNA is TGCGCCAGCAGCTTGAAGGATACGCAGTATTTT.

This clonotype was detected only once. The rearrangement joins TRBV5-1 to TRBJ1-2; a possible D gene is TRBD1 (5 bases). The CDR3 is made up of 15 amino acids. Trimming removed 4 bases from V and 3 bases from J, with 16 bases in between. Germline V gene lookup returns CDR1 SGHRS and CDR2 YFSETQ. CDR3 protein: CASSPGRGVDYGYTF. In DNA form, the CDR3 reads TGCGCCAGCAGCCCTGGTAGGGGAGTCGACTATGGCTACACCTTC.

The rearrangement joins TRBV19 to TRBJ2-1; D possibly corresponds to TRBD2 (5 bases). The length of the CDR3 is 13 residues. Trimming cost V 5 bases and J 6 bases, with 11 bases left between them. Looked up from germline, CDR1 is LNHDA and CDR2 is SQIVND (reference sequence). The DNA of the CDR3 is TGTGCCAGTAGTCGGACGGAGGCCAATGAGCAGTTCTTC. Translation: CASSRTEANEQFF.

This clonotype was counted a few times. This chain joins TRBV7-9 and TRBJ2-2, with 11 bases matching TRBD1. Looked up from germline, CDR1 is SEHNR and CDR2 is FQNEAQ (reference sequence). The CDR3 runs to 18 residues. The ends lost 2 bases at V and 8 bases at J; junction bases unmatched: 13. The CDR3 DNA reads as TGTGCCAGCAGCTTACCTCCCGAGGACAGGGGGCGCGAAGGGGAGCTGTTTTTT. Translated, it gives CASSLPPEDRGREGELFF.

This clonotype was seen a handful of times. V is TRBV7-9 and J is TRBJ2-1; D could derive from TRBD1 or TRBD2 (5 bases each). Germline loops: CDR1 SEHNR, CDR2 FQNEAQ (reference sequence). V was cut by 4 bases and J by 12 bases, with 13 bases left in between. The CDR3 has 12 amino acids. CDR3 sequence (DNA): TGTGCCAGCAGCTACCTCCAGGGACCGCAGTTCTTC. Translating gives CASSYLQGPQFF.

V and J are TRBV6-2 or TRBV6-3 and TRBJ2-1, with 7 bases identical to TRBD2. The CDR3 is 16 amino acids. The V gene end was trimmed by 3 bases and the J gene end by 2 bases; junction bases not matched to a gene: 7. Germline CDR1 reads MNHEY; CDR2 reads SVGEGT. For the CDR3, the DNA is TGTGCCAGCAGTTATGACGGCGGGGGACCCTACAATGAGCAGTTCTTC. Protein product: CASSYDGGGPYNEQFF.